The rows below give T cell receptor beta chains drawn from one sample of a study of blood T cell repertoires in COVID-19. The protocol was immunoSEQ multiplex PCR, while the TCRdb copy is restricted to in-frame clones and leaves out a portion. This sample has some 170,000 clones, with roughly 84% found just once. Sequences were obtained from PBMCs or T cells enriched from blood (not recorded which). Source of these receptors: a human donor with acute COVID-19. The donor label of this sample is uncertain. The CDR3 runs from the conserved cysteine through the conserved F or W. A D gene is named only where the DNA matches it firmly. Clone size is given for some rows only: seen once, a few or many times, or a class if the clone is expanded.

clone_size: NA; d_call: TRBD2; v_call: TRBV5-1; j_call: TRBJ2-1; cdr3_nt: TGCGCCAGCAGCTTGGCCTGGCGGGGGGGCCTCAATGAGCAGTTCTTC; cdr3_aa: CASSLAWRGGLNEQFF
clone_size: NA; d_call: TRBD1; v_call: TRBV7-2; j_call: TRBJ1-1; cdr3_nt: TGTGCCAGCACTCCTTCGTATAGGGACAGGGCTTTCATGAACACTGAAGCTTTCTTT; cdr3_aa: CASTPSYRDRAFMNTEAFF
clone_size: NA; d_call: NA; v_call: TRBV24-1; j_call: TRBJ2-7; cdr3_nt: TGTGCCACCAGTGATACGGGTTTCTACGAGCAGTACTTC; cdr3_aa: CATSDTGFYEQYF
clone_size: NA; d_call: TRBD1; v_call: TRBV6-5; j_call: TRBJ2-7; cdr3_nt: TGTGCCAGCAGTTCCCCGGACAGGGCGGTCTACGAGCAGTACTTC; cdr3_aa: CASSSPDRAVYEQYF
clone_size: NA; d_call: NA; v_call: TRBV3-1/TRBV3-2; j_call: TRBJ1-1; cdr3_nt: TGTGCCAGCAGCCAAGATCTGTCCCAACTCGCCGCTGAAGCTTTCTTT; cdr3_aa: CASSQDLSQLAAEAFF
clone_size: NA; d_call: NA; v_call: TRBV5-5; j_call: TRBJ2-2; cdr3_nt: TGTGCCAGCAGCTTACGGTCCAGGGGAAACACCGGGGAGCTGTTTTTT; cdr3_aa: CASSLRSRGNTGELFF
clone_size: once; d_call: TRBD1; v_call: TRBV14; j_call: TRBJ2-3; cdr3_nt: TGTGCCAGCAGCCCGACGGGACAGGGACTTTCGGCAGATACGCAGTATTTT; cdr3_aa: CASSPTGQGLSADTQYF
clone_size: NA; d_call: TRBD1; v_call: TRBV7-9; j_call: TRBJ2-3; cdr3_nt: TGTGCCAGCAGCCCACGGACAGGGGCAGATACGCAGTATTTT; cdr3_aa: CASSPRTGADTQYF
clone_size: NA; d_call: NA; v_call: TRBV21-1; j_call: TRBJ2-1; cdr3_nt: TGTGCCAGCAGCAGCCGGGACAGCAGAGACAATGAGCAGTTCTTC; cdr3_aa: CASSSRDSRDNEQFF
clone_size: NA; d_call: TRBD2; v_call: TRBV7-9; j_call: TRBJ2-3; cdr3_nt: TGTGCCAGCACCCGACTAGCGGGGGCCAACACAGATACGCAGTATTTT; cdr3_aa: CASTRLAGANTDTQYF
clone_size: NA; d_call: NA; v_call: TRBV21-1; j_call: TRBJ1-3; cdr3_nt: TGTGCCAGCAGCAAGTCCTCTCTAGGAAACACCATATATTTT; cdr3_aa: CASSKSSLGNTIYF
clone_size: NA; d_call: TRBD1; v_call: TRBV10-3; j_call: TRBJ2-5; cdr3_nt: TGTGCCATCACCATAGACAGGGGCCCCCAAGAGACCCAGTACTTC; cdr3_aa: CAITIDRGPQETQYF
clone_size: NA; d_call: TRBD2; v_call: TRBV2; j_call: TRBJ2-3; cdr3_nt: TGTGCCAGCGAGGCGGGAGCGCAGTATTTT; cdr3_aa: CASEAGAQYF
clone_size: NA; d_call: NA; v_call: TRBV19; j_call: TRBJ1-5; cdr3_nt: TGTGCCAGTAGTATAGATTGGGCCGGGGGACAGCCCCAGCATTTT; cdr3_aa: CASSIDWAGGQPQHF
clone_size: NA; d_call: TRBD1; v_call: TRBV6-1; j_call: TRBJ2-3; cdr3_nt: TGTGCCAGCAGTGCGCCCAGGGGGCAGAGCGGGGATACGCAGTATTTT; cdr3_aa: CASSAPRGQSGDTQYF
clone_size: NA; d_call: NA; v_call: TRBV2; j_call: TRBJ1-2; cdr3_nt: TGTGCCAGCAGTTCTACCGCAGGGTCCCCTGGCTACACCTTC; cdr3_aa: CASSSTAGSPGYTF
clone_size: NA; d_call: NA; v_call: TRBV20-1; j_call: TRBJ1-1; cdr3_nt: TGCAGTGCTAGTACAGAGAACACTGAAGCTTTCTTT; cdr3_aa: CSASTENTEAFF
clone_size: few; d_call: TRBD1; v_call: TRBV24-1; j_call: TRBJ2-1; cdr3_nt: TGTGCCACCAGAGGAGATGGACAGGGGGCGTGGGGTGAGCAGTTCTTC; cdr3_aa: CATRGDGQGAWGEQFF
clone_size: NA; d_call: NA; v_call: TRBV6-5; j_call: TRBJ1-5; cdr3_nt: TGTGCCAGCAGTTACTCTGACAGGTCAATCAGCCCCCAGCATTTT; cdr3_aa: CASSYSDRSISPQHF
clone_size: NA; d_call: NA; v_call: TRBV7-9; j_call: TRBJ1-1; cdr3_nt: TGTGCCAGCAGCCCATCGCCCGACAGGCGCATGAACACTGAAGCTTTCTTT; cdr3_aa: CASSPSPDRRMNTEAFF
clone_size: NA; d_call: TRBD2; v_call: TRBV9; j_call: TRBJ2-1; cdr3_nt: TGTGCCAGCAGCGTCGGGGGGGCCTCCTACAATGAGCAGTTCTTC; cdr3_aa: CASSVGGASYNEQFF
clone_size: NA; d_call: TRBD2; v_call: TRBV9; j_call: TRBJ2-3; cdr3_nt: TGTGCCAGCAACCTAGCGGGGAAGTCCACAGATACGCAGTATTTT; cdr3_aa: CASNLAGKSTDTQYF
clone_size: few; d_call: TRBD1; v_call: TRBV5-1; j_call: TRBJ2-2; cdr3_nt: TGCGCCAGCAGCTTGGATGGGACAGTCACCGGGGAGCTGTTTTTT; cdr3_aa: CASSLDGTVTGELFF
clone_size: NA; d_call: TRBD1; v_call: TRBV5-4; j_call: TRBJ1-2; cdr3_nt: TGTGCCAGCAGCTTGGGGGACAGGCCCTCCTATGGCTACACCTTC; cdr3_aa: CASSLGDRPSYGYTF
clone_size: NA; d_call: NA; v_call: TRBV6-1; j_call: TRBJ1-3; cdr3_nt: TGTGCCAGCAGTGAAGGAGGGTATGATGGAAACACCATATATTTT; cdr3_aa: CASSEGGYDGNTIYF
clone_size: NA; d_call: TRBD2; v_call: TRBV18; j_call: TRBJ2-3; cdr3_nt: TGTGCCAGCTCACAAGGGAGGATTAGCGGGGGGCCTTTCACAGATACGCAGTATTTT; cdr3_aa: CASSQGRISGGPFTDTQYF
clone_size: few; d_call: TRBD2; v_call: TRBV24-1; j_call: TRBJ2-1; cdr3_nt: TGTGCCACCAGTGGGAGCGGGGGCGTTTACAATGAGCAGTTCTTC; cdr3_aa: CATSGSGGVYNEQFF
clone_size: NA; d_call: NA; v_call: TRBV6-5; j_call: TRBJ1-1; cdr3_nt: TGTGCCAGCAGTCCGTCCGGCACTGAAGCTTTCTTT; cdr3_aa: CASSPSGTEAFF
clone_size: few; d_call: TRBD1; v_call: TRBV15; j_call: TRBJ1-1; cdr3_nt: TGTGCCACCAGCAGAGCTTTAGGACAGGGAGTCGCTGAAGCTTTCTTT; cdr3_aa: CATSRALGQGVAEAFF
clone_size: NA; d_call: TRBD1; v_call: TRBV12-3/TRBV12-4; j_call: TRBJ1-1; cdr3_nt: TGTGCCAGCAGCTTACAGGGGGTCACTGAAGCTTTCTTT; cdr3_aa: CASSLQGVTEAFF
clone_size: NA; d_call: TRBD1; v_call: TRBV12-5; j_call: TRBJ1-5; cdr3_nt: TGTGCTAGTGGTTTGTCGCCGGACAGGGTTAGCAATCAGCCCCAGCATTTT; cdr3_aa: CASGLSPDRVSNQPQHF
clone_size: NA; d_call: NA; v_call: TRBV5-1; j_call: TRBJ1-1; cdr3_nt: TGCGCCAGCAGCTTGACGGACACTGAAGCTTTCTTT; cdr3_aa: CASSLTDTEAFF
clone_size: NA; d_call: NA; v_call: TRBV18; j_call: TRBJ2-7; cdr3_nt: TGTGCCAGCGCTCAGGGTGATTCCTACGAGCAGTACTTC; cdr3_aa: CASAQGDSYEQYF
clone_size: once; d_call: TRBD2; v_call: TRBV7-3; j_call: TRBJ2-3; cdr3_nt: TGTGCCAGCAGCTGGCTAGCGGGGGGTACAGATACGCAGTATTTT; cdr3_aa: CASSWLAGGTDTQYF
clone_size: NA; d_call: TRBD1; v_call: TRBV18; j_call: TRBJ2-7; cdr3_nt: TGTGCCAGCTCACCACCCGGGACAGGTAACGAGCAGTACTTC; cdr3_aa: CASSPPGTGNEQYF
clone_size: once; d_call: NA; v_call: TRBV2; j_call: TRBJ1-5; cdr3_nt: TGTGCCAGCATAACCGGGACACCTTTCAATCAGCCCCAGCATTTT; cdr3_aa: CASITGTPFNQPQHF
clone_size: NA; d_call: TRBD2; v_call: TRBV9; j_call: TRBJ2-1; cdr3_nt: TGTGCCAGCAGCGCCTCGCCCGGGACTAGCGCGTACAATGAGCAGTTCTTC; cdr3_aa: CASSASPGTSAYNEQFF
clone_size: NA; d_call: NA; v_call: TRBV4-3; j_call: TRBJ1-2; cdr3_nt: TGCGCCAGCAGCCAGGGCGACAGTCCGGGTACCTTC; cdr3_aa: CASSQGDSPGTF
clone_size: NA; d_call: NA; v_call: TRBV20-1; j_call: TRBJ1-6; cdr3_nt: TGCAGTGCTAGTCAAGGGGATAATTCACCCCTCCACTTT; cdr3_aa: CSASQGDNSPLHF
clone_size: NA; d_call: NA; v_call: TRBV2; j_call: TRBJ2-7; cdr3_nt: TGTGCCACTCAAAGGGAGACCTACGAGCAGTACTTC; cdr3_aa: CATQRETYEQYF
clone_size: NA; d_call: NA; v_call: TRBV19; j_call: TRBJ1-5; cdr3_nt: TGTGCCAGTAGTATGAAAGGAGGACTTTCCAATCAGCCCCAGCATTTT; cdr3_aa: CASSMKGGLSNQPQHF
clone_size: NA; d_call: NA; v_call: TRBV24-1; j_call: TRBJ2-3; cdr3_nt: TGTGCCACCAGTGACCGGGACTCCGGAGATACGCAGTATTTT; cdr3_aa: CATSDRDSGDTQYF
clone_size: NA; d_call: NA; v_call: TRBV7-9; j_call: TRBJ2-1; cdr3_nt: TGTGCCAGCAGCTTAGAACTAGGAGAGCAGTTCTTC; cdr3_aa: CASSLELGEQFF
clone_size: NA; d_call: TRBD1; v_call: TRBV5-6; j_call: TRBJ2-2; cdr3_nt: TGTGCCAGCAGCTTGACAGGGGCGAGGGCCGGGGAGCTGTTTTTT; cdr3_aa: CASSLTGARAGELFF
clone_size: NA; d_call: NA; v_call: TRBV7-2; j_call: TRBJ2-2; cdr3_nt: TGTGCCAGCAGCTTTCAGCAGGGAACCGGGGAGCTGTTTTTT; cdr3_aa: CASSFQQGTGELFF
clone_size: NA; d_call: TRBD1; v_call: TRBV5-6; j_call: TRBJ1-4; cdr3_nt: TGTGCCAGCAAAACTCGTCCAGGGGGAGATGAAAAACTGTTTTTT; cdr3_aa: CASKTRPGGDEKLFF
clone_size: NA; d_call: TRBD1; v_call: TRBV5-5; j_call: TRBJ2-5; cdr3_nt: TGTGCCAGCTCTCCGGGACAGGGGGCTGGAAAAGAGACCCAGTACTTC; cdr3_aa: CASSPGQGAGKETQYF
clone_size: few; d_call: NA; v_call: TRBV7-3; j_call: TRBJ1-1; cdr3_nt: TGTGCCAGCAGTCCACAGGGCTCGGGCACTGAAGCTTTCTTT; cdr3_aa: CASSPQGSGTEAFF
clone_size: NA; d_call: TRBD1; v_call: TRBV7-9; j_call: TRBJ2-5; cdr3_nt: TGTGCCAGCAGCTTAGCAGCGAGTTTACAGGGGCCCCAGGAGACCCAGTACTTC; cdr3_aa: CASSLAASLQGPQETQYF
clone_size: few; d_call: TRBD1; v_call: TRBV5-6; j_call: TRBJ2-2; cdr3_nt: TGTGCCAGCAGCCTCCCCGGGACAGGGGGCGCGAACACCGGGGAGCTGTTTTTT; cdr3_aa: CASSLPGTGGANTGELFF
clone_size: NA; d_call: NA; v_call: TRBV7-3; j_call: TRBJ2-1; cdr3_nt: TGTGCCAGCAGCTCCTTACTCGGGGGCTCCTACAATGAGCAGTTCTTC; cdr3_aa: CASSSLLGGSYNEQFF
clone_size: NA; d_call: NA; v_call: TRBV19; j_call: TRBJ1-4; cdr3_nt: TGTGCCAGTAGCAAAGGACATTCAGCTAATGAAAAACTGTTTTTT; cdr3_aa: CASSKGHSANEKLFF
clone_size: NA; d_call: TRBD2; v_call: TRBV30; j_call: TRBJ2-7; cdr3_nt: TGTGCCTGGAAGGGAGGGAACTCCTACGAGCAGTACTTC; cdr3_aa: CAWKGGNSYEQYF
clone_size: NA; d_call: TRBD1; v_call: TRBV29-1; j_call: TRBJ1-1; cdr3_nt: TGCAGCCCGACCAGGACAGGGGGCCTTTACACTGAAGCTTTCTTT; cdr3_aa: CSPTRTGGLYTEAFF
clone_size: NA; d_call: TRBD1; v_call: TRBV30; j_call: TRBJ1-2; cdr3_nt: TGTGCCTGGAGGAAACAGGGGGCGGAAGGCTATGGCTACACCTTC; cdr3_aa: CAWRKQGAEGYGYTF
clone_size: NA; d_call: TRBD2; v_call: TRBV20-1; j_call: TRBJ2-5; cdr3_nt: TGCAGTGCTATTGAGCGGGGGTTTCAAGAGACCCAGTACTTC; cdr3_aa: CSAIERGFQETQYF
clone_size: NA; d_call: NA; v_call: TRBV5-1; j_call: TRBJ1-1; cdr3_nt: TGCGCCAGCAGCTTGGGACCAAGGGGGTTATTGAACACTGAAGCTTTCTTT; cdr3_aa: CASSLGPRGLLNTEAFF
clone_size: NA; d_call: NA; v_call: TRBV6-2/TRBV6-3; j_call: TRBJ1-6; cdr3_nt: TGTGCCAGCAGCCCTGAGTCAGGGTCTTTCGATAATTCACCCCTCCACTTT; cdr3_aa: CASSPESGSFDNSPLHF
clone_size: once; d_call: NA; v_call: TRBV19; j_call: TRBJ2-2; cdr3_nt: TGTGCCAGTAGTGAGGCCGGGGAGCTGTTTTTT; cdr3_aa: CASSEAGELFF
clone_size: NA; d_call: NA; v_call: TRBV5-4; j_call: TRBJ1-1; cdr3_nt: TGTGCCAGCTCCGCAGCGGGGAACACTGAAGCTTTCTTT; cdr3_aa: CASSAAGNTEAFF